The clone carrying this T cell receptor beta chain has just a few counts. V was clipped by 5 bases and J by 7 bases, with 17 bases between them. Germline V gene lookup returns CDR1 MDHEN and CDR2 SYDVKM. This CDR3 is built from 14 residues. Profiling relied on immunoSEQ multiplex PCR, and the TCRdb table lists in-frame clones only, not all of them. There are around 190,000 clones in the sample; nearly 90% occur only once, and roughly 1.5% lies in the top ten. The sample is drawn from a study of control samples from healthy donors and cancer patients. Sequencing used blood. This clonotype originated in a woman aged 45-65 years in good health. The chain couples TRBV28 to TRBJ1-2, with D possibly TRBD1 on 6 matching bases. The CDR3 DNA sequence: TGTGCCAGCAGTCCGCCAGCTCGGGGGCTTGGCTACACCTTC. Translated, it gives CASSPPARGLGYTF.